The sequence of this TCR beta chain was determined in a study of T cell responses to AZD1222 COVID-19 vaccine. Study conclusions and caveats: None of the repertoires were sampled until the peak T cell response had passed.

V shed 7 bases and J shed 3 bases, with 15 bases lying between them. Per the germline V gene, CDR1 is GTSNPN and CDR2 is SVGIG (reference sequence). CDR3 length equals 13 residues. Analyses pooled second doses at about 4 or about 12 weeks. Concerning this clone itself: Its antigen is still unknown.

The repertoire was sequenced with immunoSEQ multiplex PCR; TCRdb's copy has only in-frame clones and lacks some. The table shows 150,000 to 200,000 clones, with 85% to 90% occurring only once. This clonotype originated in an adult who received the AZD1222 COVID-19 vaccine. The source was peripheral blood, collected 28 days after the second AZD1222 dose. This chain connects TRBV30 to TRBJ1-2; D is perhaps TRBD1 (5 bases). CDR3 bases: TGTGCCTCAACTGGGACCGCCGACTATGGCTACACCTTC. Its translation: CASTGTADYGYTF.